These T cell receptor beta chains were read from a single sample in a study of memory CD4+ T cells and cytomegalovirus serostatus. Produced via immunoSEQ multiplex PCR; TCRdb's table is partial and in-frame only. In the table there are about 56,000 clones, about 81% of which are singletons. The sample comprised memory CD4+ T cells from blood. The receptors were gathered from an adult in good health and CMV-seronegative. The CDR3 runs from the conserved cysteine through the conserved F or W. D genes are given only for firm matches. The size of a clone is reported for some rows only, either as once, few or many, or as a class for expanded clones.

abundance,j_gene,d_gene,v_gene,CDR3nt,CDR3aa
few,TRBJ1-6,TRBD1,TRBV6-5,TGTGCCAGCAGTTACACCGTGACAGGGAGGAATTCACCCCTCCACTTT,CASSYTVTGRNSPLHF
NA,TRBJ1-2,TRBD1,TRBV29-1,TGCAGCGTTTCAGAACAGGGGGCTAGTAGGTACACCTTC,CSVSEQGASRYTF
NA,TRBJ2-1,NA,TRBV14,TGTGCCAGCAGCTGGGTCCAGGGGAATGAGCAGTTCTTC,CASSWVQGNEQFF
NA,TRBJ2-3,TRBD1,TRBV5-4,TGTGCCAGCAGCTCCGGGACAGGGGGCGCGACAGATACGCAGTATTTT,CASSSGTGGATDTQYF
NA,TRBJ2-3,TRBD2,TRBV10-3,TGTGCCATCAGTGAGGGCAGCGGGGTGGGAACAGATACGCAGTATTTT,CAISEGSGVGTDTQYF
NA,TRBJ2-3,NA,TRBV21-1,TGTGCCAGCAGCAAAGCGACAGGGGGGGACACAGATACGCAGTATTTT,CASSKATGGDTDTQYF
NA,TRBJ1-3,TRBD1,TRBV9,TGTGCCAGCAGCGCCCTCACAGGGGCGGTAGCTGGAAACACCATATATTTT,CASSALTGAVAGNTIYF
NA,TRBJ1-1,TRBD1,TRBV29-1,TGCAGCGTTGAGATCGCAGGGGGCGGCACTGAAGCTTTCTTT,CSVEIAGGGTEAFF
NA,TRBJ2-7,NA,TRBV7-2,TGTGCCAGCAGCTTAGAAATAGGGAGCTCCTACGAGCAGTACTTC,CASSLEIGSSYEQYF
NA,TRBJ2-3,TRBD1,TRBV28,TGTGCCAGCAGACCAGGGGGCGCAGATACGCAGTATTTT,CASRPGGADTQYF
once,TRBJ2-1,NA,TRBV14,TGTGCCAGCAGCCAATCTCACCGAGGGGTCTCCCTTTTCAATGAGCAGTTCTTC,CASSQSHRGVSLFNEQFF
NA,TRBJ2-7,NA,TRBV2,TGTGCCAGCAGTAACCTCTACGAGCAGTACTTC,CASSNLYEQYF
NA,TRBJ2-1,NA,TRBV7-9,TGTGCCAGCAGCTCGGGGCTGGGTGAGCAGTTCTTC,CASSSGLGEQFF
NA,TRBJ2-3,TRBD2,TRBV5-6,TGTGCCAGCAGCCTTAGCGGGGTGAAAGATACGCAGTATTTT,CASSLSGVKDTQYF
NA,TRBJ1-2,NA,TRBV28,TGTGCCAGCAGCCCCGGGACACCAGTCTATGGCTACACCTTC,CASSPGTPVYGYTF
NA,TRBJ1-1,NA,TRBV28,TGTGCCAGCAGTTCTCCCGCCGGGACCCAAACACCAGAAGCTTTCTTT,CASSSPAGTQTPEAFF
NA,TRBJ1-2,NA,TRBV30,TGTGCCTGGAGACCACCTCATTCGAGTCCGTTTTATGGCTACACCTTC,CAWRPPHSSPFYGYTF
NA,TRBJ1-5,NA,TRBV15,TGTGCCACCAGCAGAGATCGCAGTAATAGCAATCAGCCCCAGCATTTT,CATSRDRSNSNQPQHF
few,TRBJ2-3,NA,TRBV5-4,TGTGCCAGCAGCTTGGAAGGGTCTAGGGGCACAGATACGCAGTATTTT,CASSLEGSRGTDTQYF